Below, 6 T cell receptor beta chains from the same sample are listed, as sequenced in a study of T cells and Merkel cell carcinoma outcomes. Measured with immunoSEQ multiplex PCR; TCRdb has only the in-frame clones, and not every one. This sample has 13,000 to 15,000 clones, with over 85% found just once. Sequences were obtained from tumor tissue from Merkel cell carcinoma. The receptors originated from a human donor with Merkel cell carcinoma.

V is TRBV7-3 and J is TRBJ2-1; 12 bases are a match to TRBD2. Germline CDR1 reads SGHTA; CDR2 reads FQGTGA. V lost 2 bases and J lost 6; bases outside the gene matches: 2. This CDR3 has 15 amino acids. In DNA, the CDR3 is TGTGCCAGCAGCTTACTAGCGGGAGGGCCCAATGAGCAGTTCTTC. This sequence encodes CASSLLAGGPNEQFF.

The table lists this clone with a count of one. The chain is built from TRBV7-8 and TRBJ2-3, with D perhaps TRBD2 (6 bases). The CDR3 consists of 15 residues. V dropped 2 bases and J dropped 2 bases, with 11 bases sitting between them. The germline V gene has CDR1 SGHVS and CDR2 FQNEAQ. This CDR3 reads CASSLYREITDTQYF. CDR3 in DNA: TGTGCCAGCAGCTTATACCGGGAGATCACAGATACGCAGTATTTT.

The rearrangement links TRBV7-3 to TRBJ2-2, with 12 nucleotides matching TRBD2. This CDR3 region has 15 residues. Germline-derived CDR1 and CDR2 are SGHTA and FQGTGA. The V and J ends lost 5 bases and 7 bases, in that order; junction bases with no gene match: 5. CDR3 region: CASSPSGGVYGELFF. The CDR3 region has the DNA TGTGCCAGCAGCCCTAGCGGGGGGGTTTACGGGGAGCTGTTTTTT. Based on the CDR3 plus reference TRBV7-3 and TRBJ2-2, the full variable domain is GAGVSQTPSNKVTEKGKYVELRCDPISGHTALYWYRQSLGQGPEFLIYFQGTGAADDSGLPNDRFFAVRPEGSVSTLKIQRTERGDSAVYLCASSPSGGVYGELFFGEGSRLTVL.

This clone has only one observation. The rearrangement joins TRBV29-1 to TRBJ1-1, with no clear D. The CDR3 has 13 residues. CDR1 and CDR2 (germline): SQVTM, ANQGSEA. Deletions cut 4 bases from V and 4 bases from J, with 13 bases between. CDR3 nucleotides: TGCAGCGTTGTCCGCACCGCCGGCACTGAAGCTTTCTTT. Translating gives CSVVRTAGTEAFF.

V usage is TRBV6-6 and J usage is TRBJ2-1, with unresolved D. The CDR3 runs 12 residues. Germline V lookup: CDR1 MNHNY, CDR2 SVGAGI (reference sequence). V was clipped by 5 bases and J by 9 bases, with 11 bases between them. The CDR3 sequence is CASSPYDGEQFF. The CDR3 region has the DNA TGTGCCAGCAGTCCATATGATGGTGAGCAGTTCTTC.

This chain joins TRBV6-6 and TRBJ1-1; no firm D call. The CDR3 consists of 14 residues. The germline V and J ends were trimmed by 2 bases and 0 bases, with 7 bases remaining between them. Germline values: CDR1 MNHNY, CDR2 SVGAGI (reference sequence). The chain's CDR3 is CASSYPTMNTEAFF. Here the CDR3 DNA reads TGTGCCAGCAGTTACCCCACAATGAACACTGAAGCTTTCTTT.